This T cell receptor (beta chain) was sequenced in a study of cytomegalovirus exposure and HLA in healthy donors. Study findings and constraints: For most TCR sequences rarity was the rule, although some public TCRs occurred in many donors.

Sequenced by immunoSEQ multiplex PCR; TCRdb stores in-frame clones only, minus some. The data contain 150,000 or so clones, 89% of them singletons. This clone was seen more than once but under ten times. Its target is unknown. CDR1 is SGHTA, CDR2 FQGNSA, per germline. J gave up 4 bases and V 4 bases, and 6 bases lay outside the gene matches. The CDR3 has 14 residues. The rearrangement uses TRBV7-2 and TRBJ2-7, with 8 bases matching TRBD1. This clonotype was sampled from a woman aged 18-29 years in good health and CMV-seropositive. The source material was PBMCs. CDR3 bases: TGTGCCAGCAGCTACCGGGACAGGATTTACGAGCAGTACTTC. It specifies CASSYRDRIYEQYF.